This record covers a single TCR beta chain. Its antigen is still unknown. In the original workflow: With immunoSEQ giving junction-only sequences and no quality scores, filtering differed. Profiling relied on immunoSEQ multiplex PCR, and the TCRdb table lists in-frame clones only, not all of them. V, J and clone size reflect that table, while D and trimming were determined from the DNA. The sample carries around 1,900,000 clones, around 95% recorded once. This sample is part of a study of shared clonotypes between healthy human individuals. Study details: Each donor had three CD4 naive, three CD4 memory, two CD8 naive and one CD8 memory plate.

The study, taken as a whole, reports: Sampling involved blood alone; tissue repertoires likely differ.

Trimming cost V 6 bases and J 2 bases; bases outside gene matches: 11. The CDR3 contains 16 residues. Germline-derived CDR1 and CDR2 are SGHVS and FNYEAQ. Terminally differentiated effector memory CD45RA+ cells were excluded from the naive CD8 cells, which were CD45RO-negative and positively selected for CCR7. Donors had no recently reported acute infections or vaccinations and were HIV-negative. The sequenced sample consisted of naive CD8+ T cells from PBMCs. The sequence came from a young man in good health. Some clones in this sample may be carry-over from other donors' samples. This chain joins TRBV7-6 and TRBJ2-5, with 8 bases aligning to TRBD1. The CDR3: CASRRRDRSPQETQYF. CDR3 nucleotides: TGTGCCAGCAGGCGAAGGGACAGGAGCCCGCAAGAGACCCAGTACTTC. The variable domain in full, with the rest retrieved from reference TRBV7-6 and TRBJ2-5, is GAGVSQSPRYKVTKRGQDVALRCDPISGHVSLYWYRQALGQGPEFLTYFNYEAQQDKSGLPNDRFSAERPEGSISTLTIQRTEQRDSAMYRCASRRRDRSPQETQYFGPGTRLLVL.